Listed here are 23 T cell receptor beta chains from one sample, sequenced in a study of T cells in Graves' hyperthyroidism and ophthalmopathy. Regions amplified from RNA transcripts were the TCR beta CDR3 regions. First-round RT-PCR targeting the TCR CDR3 was performed with the HTBI primer set. One entry per CDR3 protein, called by TCRdb with MiXCR from the multiplex PCR reads. This sample yields 190,000 or so distinct CDR3 sequences, of which around 17% are seen a single time; just under 45% belongs to the top ten. The sample taken for sequencing was blood. The receptors were sampled from a man aged 35-49 years with Graves' hyperthyroidism.

The genes are TRBV5-1 and TRBJ2-5, with 9 bases that match TRBD2. J was trimmed by 2 bases and V by 4 bases; bases with no gene match: 6. The CDR3 extends over 15 amino acids. The germline CDR1 and CDR2 sequences are SGHRS and YFSETQ. For the CDR3, the DNA is TGCGCCAGCAGCCCCGGGACTAGCCTTCAAGAGACCCAGTACTTC. Its translation: CASSPGTSLQETQYF.

This clonotype has at least ten counts. The chain is built from TRBV11-2 and TRBJ2-5; TRBD1 is a possible D gene (7 bases). Germline-derived CDR1 and CDR2 are SGHAT and FQNNGV. The V end lost 2 bases, the J end lost 2 bases, and 12 bases lay between the germline ends. The CDR3 length is 15 residues. The CDR3 protein is CASSLFRGVQETQYF. In nucleotides, the CDR3 is TGTGCCAGCAGCTTATTCAGGGGGGTTCAAGAGACCCAGTACTTC. The full variable domain, its missing parts supplied by reference TRBV11-2 and TRBJ2-5, is EAGVAQSPRYKIIEKRQSVAFWCNPISGHATLYWYQQILGQGPKLLIQFQNNGVVDDSQLPKDRFSAERLKGVDSTLKIQPAKLEDSAVYLCASSLFRGVQETQYFGPGTRLLVL.

In this sample, this clonotype turned up many times. The chain links TRBV20-1 to TRBJ1-4, with D tentatively TRBD1 (5 bases). Germline loops: CDR1 DFQATT, CDR2 SNEGSKA (reference sequence). The CDR3 consists of 15 residues. Trimming took 6 bases from V and 2 from J, leaving 16 bases between them. The CDR3 DNA follows: TGCAGTGCGAGACCCTTCGGGGGTACTAATGAAAAACTGTTTTTT. It codes for CSARPFGGTNEKLFF.

Remarks on this clonotype: A much larger clone lies a single base off, so this may be a read error. V is TRBV28 and J is TRBJ2-7; no firm D call. This CDR3 has 10 amino acids. Germline V gene data show CDR1 as MDHEN and CDR2 as SYDVKM. The V and J ends lost 8 bases and 5 bases respectively, with 7 bases between them. The CDR3 sequence: CASGAHEQYF. CDR3 coding DNA: TGTGCCAGCGGTGCCCACGAGCAGTACTTC.

This clonotype appeared many times. The V gene is TRBV5-6, the J gene TRBJ2-5, with a weak D call TRBD1 (6 bases). With 1 base removed from V and 5 bases from J, the gap between germline ends came to 12 bases. The germline V gene has CDR1 SGHDT and CDR2 YYEEEE. This CDR3 comprises 14 residues. Here the CDR3 DNA reads TGTGCCAGCAGCTTGTGGGGGCCGGGGGAGACCCAGTACTTC. It is translated as CASSLWGPGETQYF.

The gene calls are TRBV6-5 and TRBJ1-5, with D perhaps matching TRBD1 (5 bases). This CDR3 is built from 13 residues. Germline V gene lookup returns CDR1 MNHEY and CDR2 SVGAGI. With 0 bases removed from V and 9 bases from J, the gap between germline ends came to 9 bases. CDR3 sequence (DNA): TGTGCCAGCAGTTACTCCCGGGGGATGCCCCAGCATTTT. Translated, it gives CASSYSRGMPQHF.

This chain joins TRBV3-1 and TRBJ2-7; TRBD1 matches at 7 bases. The J segment lost 3 bases and the V segment lost 4 bases, leaving 6 bases of the junction unmatched. Germline V lookup: CDR1 LGHDT, CDR2 YNNKEL (reference sequence). This CDR3 is built from 14 residues. CDR3: CASSLGTANYEQYF. The CDR3 DNA sequence: TGTGCCAGCAGCCTCGGGACAGCCAACTACGAGCAGTACTTC.

This clonotype was observed many times. J is TRBJ2-1 and V is TRBV14; 15 nucleotides agree with TRBD2. V shed 4 bases, J shed 9 bases, and the junction held 4 bases outside the gene matches. CDR3 length: 15 residues. Germline V gene sequence: CDR1 SGHDN, CDR2 FVKESK. The CDR3 DNA sequence: TGTGCCAGCAGCCCGGGACTAGCGGGGGGCATTGAGCAGTTCTTC. The encoded protein is CASSPGLAGGIEQFF.

This clonotype was found once. The V and J genes are TRBV7-3 and TRBJ2-1, with TRBD2 matching 9 bases. The CDR3 covers 19 residues. V dropped 4 bases and J dropped 1; count of bases not matched to a gene: 14. Germline CDR1 and CDR2: SGHTA and FQGTGA. The CDR3 region is CASSSRRGRALESYNEQFF. The CDR3 nucleotides read TGTGCCAGCAGCTCCAGACGCGGGAGGGCCCTAGAGTCCTACAATGAGCAGTTCTTC.

Only a few counts were recorded for this clonotype. One end of the junction does not line up with germline, which may come from a read error. This chain joins TRBV20-1 and TRBJ2-7; tentatively, D is TRBD1 or TRBD2 (5 bases each). Germline assignment: CDR1 DFQATT and CDR2 SNEGSKA (reference sequence). The CDR3 spans 14 residues. The DNA for the CDR3 is TGCAGTGCCAGAGCTATTGGGACCCACTACGAGCAGTACTTC. It is translated as CSARAIGTHYEQYF.

The table lists this clonotype with many counts. The rearrangement links TRBV7-9 to TRBJ2-1; the D is unclear. The CDR3 extends over 12 amino acids. Per germline, CDR1 SEHNR and CDR2 FQNEAQ (reference sequence). V lost 5 bases and J 9 bases, leaving 11 bases between the germline ends. CDR3 sequence: CASSRQYGEQFF. The CDR3 nucleotides read TGTGCCAGCAGCCGCCAGTACGGTGAGCAGTTCTTC.

This clonotype appeared many times. CDR3 coding DNA: TGTGCCAGCAATGGTGAGCGTAATTCACCCCTCCACTTT. Translated: CASNGERNSPLHF. The chain links TRBV2 to TRBJ1-6, with D hard to call. CDR1 and CDR2 from the germline V gene are SNHLY and FYNNEI. V gave up 7 bases and J gave up 6 bases, with 10 bases separating them. The CDR3 length is 13 residues.

V usage is TRBV19 and J usage is TRBJ2-1; 10 positions match TRBD1. The CDR3 runs 17 residues. Germline-derived CDR1 and CDR2 are LNHDA and SQIVND (reference sequence). J gave up 2 bases and V 5 bases, and 9 bases lay outside the gene matches. CDR3 loop: CASSERTGTGAYNEQFF. The CDR3 DNA sequence: TGTGCCAGTAGTGAACGGACCGGGACAGGGGCCTACAATGAGCAGTTCTTC.

This clonotype appeared many times. At one of its ends the junction is not consistent with the germline gene, which may arise from a read error. J is TRBJ2-5 and V is TRBV7-8; D is ambiguous. The CDR3 extends over 12 amino acids. Germline V lookup: CDR1 SGHVS, CDR2 FQNEAQ. For the CDR3, the DNA is TGTGCCAGCAGCTTAGTTAAAACCATTTTCCACTTC. Translated, it gives CASSLVKTIFHF.

This clonotype showed up many times. CDR3 in DNA: TGTGCCTGGAGTACGGGGAGGGCGAACACTGAAGCTTTCTTT. It encodes CAWSTGRANTEAFF. The chain links TRBV30 to TRBJ1-1; D ambiguous. The CDR3 totals 14 residues. With 2 bases removed from V and 1 base from J, the gap between germline ends came to 11 bases. Germline CDR1 GTSNPN, CDR2 SVGIG (reference sequence).

This rearrangement joins TRBV6-1 to TRBJ1-5; D unresolved. CDR1 is MNHNS and CDR2 is SASEGT in the germline V gene. Trimming took off 8 bases at V and 2 bases at J, with 22 bases between the two ends. The CDR3 consists of 17 residues. The CDR3 region has the DNA TGTGCCAGCCTGAGGTCGTCGGGCGCGGCGGGCAATCAGCCCCAGCATTTT. Encoded protein: CASLRSSGAAGNQPQHF.

In its sample, this clonotype was seen many times. The chain has TRBV27 and TRBJ1-1; D perhaps matches TRBD1 (6 bases). Trimming pared 5 bases from V and 6 bases from J, leaving 13 bases between. Germline-derived CDR1 and CDR2 are MNHEY and SMNVEV (reference sequence). The CDR3 totals 13 residues. Here the CDR3 reads CASSPRDISEAFF. The CDR3 DNA reads TGTGCCAGCAGTCCGAGGGACATCTCTGAAGCTTTCTTT.

The J gene is TRBJ1-5, the V gene TRBV4-2; D may be TRBD1 (6 bases). V was clipped by 0 bases and J by 0 bases, with 9 bases between them. CDR3 length equals 16 residues. Germline values: CDR1 LGHNA, CDR2 YNFKEQ. The CDR3 DNA follows: TGTGCCAGCAGCCAAGATCCCAGGGGTAGCAATCAGCCCCAGCATTTT. Translation gives CASSQDPRGSNQPQHF.

This clonotype has a handful of counts. The chain couples TRBV5-1 to TRBJ2-7, with D maybe TRBD1 (6 bases). The CDR3 totals 15 residues. Deletions cut 2 bases from V and 7 bases from J, with 19 bases between. Per the germline V gene, CDR1 is SGHRS and CDR2 is YFSETQ. CDR3: CASSLQSGGNMEQYF. The CDR3 DNA sequence: TGCGCCAGCAGCTTACAATCTGGGGGCAACATGGAGCAGTACTTC.

There are a few counts of this clonotype. The chain is built from TRBV20-1 and TRBJ2-1; D tentatively reads TRBD1 or TRBD2 (6 bases each). In germline, CDR1 is DFQATT, CDR2 SNEGSKA (reference sequence). The CDR3 length is 14 residues. Trimming shortened V by 0 bases and J by 9 bases, and 15 bases separated the two germline ends. The CDR3 nucleotides are TGCAGTGCTAGAGATCACAAAGGAGGGGGTGAGCAGTTCTTC. Its protein product is CSARDHKGGGEQFF.

The sample holds many counts of this clonotype. The J gene is TRBJ2-7, the V gene TRBV11-2, with TRBD2 matching 7 bases. V shed 0 bases and J 5 bases; nucleotides not matched to a gene: 7. The CDR3 loop spans 15 amino acids. Per germline, CDR1 SGHAT and CDR2 FQNNGV. CDR3 in DNA: TGTGCCAGCAGCTTAGATCGCCGTGCGGGAGACGAGCAGTACTTC. It is translated as CASSLDRRAGDEQYF.

About this clonotype itself: A much larger clonotype is one base distant, so this may be a read error. V is TRBV29-1 and J is TRBJ1-2; TRBD1 is a possible D gene (6 bases). CDR1 and CDR2 (germline): SQVTM, ANQGSEA. This CDR3 has 16 amino acids. The CDR3 protein is CSVEDTTQGRKRGCTF. The CDR3 nucleotides read TGCAGCGTTGAAGACACCACCCAGGGGCGAAAAAGGGGCTGCACCTTC.

This clonotype was recorded once. A much larger clone differs from this one at a single base, so this may be a read error. No conserved phenylalanine or tryptophan is present at the end of the CDR3, so a read error is the likely explanation. This chain connects TRBV18 to TRBJ2-3; 9 nucleotides agree with TRBD1. The J segment lost 1 base and the V segment lost 3 bases, leaving 5 bases of the junction unmatched. This CDR3 comprises 16 residues. Germline V gives CDR1 KGHSH, CDR2 LQKENI. The CDR3 protein is CASSPPGQGGTDTQYL. The DNA for the CDR3 is TGTGCCAGCTCACCCCCGGGACAGGGAGGCACAGATACGCAGTATCTT.